The TCR beta chain under discussion was sequenced for a study of CD8+CD57+ T cells in acquired aplastic anemia (dated by TCRdb to 2016 to 2019). About the investigation overall: A mean of around 3 ug of DNA, ranging from roughly 0.17 to 30 ug, was extracted from sorted CD4+ and CD8+ cells. CD8+CD57+ expansion was defined as a frequency above the mean frequency observed in healthy subjects.

Trimming takes 3 bases off V and 6 bases off J; junction bases not matched to a gene: 14. Spanning cysteine to phenylalanine, the CDR3 consists of 17 amino acids. Of the read, only the CDR3 DNA is kept; its 51 bases are in frame from base 1. Reading the germline V gene (reference sequence) gives CDR1 LNHNV and CDR2 YYDKDF. Genomic DNA was used as template for profiling of TCR beta VDJ combinations and CDR3 sequences. TCR repertoire sequencing was run on an Illumina HiSeq 2000. As for the authors' bioinformatics: TRBV/TRBJ rearrangement plots, CDR3 size and DJ length profiles, and Simpson's diversity index were used to evaluate the repertoires. The immunodominant clone was defined as the most abundant DNA sequence in deep sequencing data. CDR3 amino acid sequences were screened for sharing across subjects and compared with published repertoires and the VDJdb database. TCRdb trimmed public reads at Q25 via fastp, called clones via MiXCR and kept in-frame beta chains. Rows with one shared CDR3 protein collapse into an entry with the most common genes and DNA. These V and J calls derive from TCRdb rather than the authors' analysis. Recorded for this sample are a few hundred thousand distinct CDR3 sequences; around 50% of them occurred a single time. Just under 20% of the sample comes from the top ten.

The patients picked for sequencing were ones in whom flow cytometry had shown an expansion of CD8+CD57+ cells. Every patient had severe acquired aplastic anemia, diagnosed using the International Study of Aplastic Anemia and Agranulocytosis and Camitta criteria. At the time blood was sampled, none of the patients had received any therapy. In the study, sorted CD4+ and CD8+ blood T cells from patients with severe aplastic anemia and from healthy subjects underwent deep sequencing of TCR repertoires. Patients were enrolled under clinicaltrials.gov protocols 00001620, 01623167, 00001397, 00071045, 00081523 and 00961064 in the USA. Ficoll-Paque density gradient centrifugation was used to isolate peripheral blood mononuclear cells. Before DNA extraction, CD4+ and CD8+ T cells were sorted with FACS or magnetic beads. Study-level results and caveats: Between patients and healthy controls, no significant difference in CD8+ Simpson's diversity was found (P=0.060). Roughly 31 CD8+ CDR3 sequences were shared between patients and controls but appeared highly expressed in patients and within their immunodominant clones.

In the case of this clonotype: It lacks a known antigen. No base-level quality is on record; no much larger clone is a single base apart.

The chain uses TRBV15 and TRBJ2-1, and 7 bases in between align with TRBD2. The sequenced sample consisted of sorted CD4+, CD8+, or CD8+CD57+ T cells (not recorded which) from PBMCs. This clonotype originated in a human donor with aplastic anemia. The CDR3 loop reads CATSSPTGRVGPNEQFF. The bases are TGTGCCACCAGCAGCCCAACGGGGAGGGTGGGCCCCAATGAGCAGTTCTTC.